The 17 T cell receptor beta chains below all came from one sample that was sequenced in a study of cytotoxic CD8 clonotypes in ibrutinib-treated CLL (dated by TCRdb to 2020 to 2023). The time point tag for this specimen amounts to: roughly 23 months on ibrutinib. The library was generated by the immunoSEQ multiplex PCR assay. Not all clones reach the TCRdb copy of this immuneACCESS table, which keeps in-frame sequences only. Checked studies attribute under half of the gap to unresolved V genes and leave the rest unexplained. This sample has around 250,000 clones in its table, and 70% of those were observed once. Jointly, the top ten make up approximately 15% of the sample. The sample was PBMCs, taken after 24 months of ibrutinib treatment. These receptors were obtained from a human donor with chronic lymphocytic leukemia.

The chain joins TRBV4-2 to TRBJ2-2; the match to TRBD2 covers 14 bases. V shed 4 bases and J 4 bases; nucleotides not matched to a gene: 11. The CDR3 is 19 amino acids. Looked up from germline, CDR1 is LGHNA and CDR2 is YNFKEQ. DNA of the CDR3: TGTGCCAGCAGCCCCGTGGGACTAGCGGGAGACCCGAGCACCGGGGAGCTGTTTTTT. Translated: CASSPVGLAGDPSTGELFF.

V and J are TRBV29-1 and TRBJ2-1, with 10 bases that match TRBD2. The CDR3 has 15 amino acids. J gave up 4 bases and V 0 bases, and 3 bases lay outside the gene matches. The germline V gene encodes CDR1 SQVTM and CDR2 ANQGSEA. The CDR3 spells CSVEDLAGVYNEQFF. DNA of the CDR3: TGCAGCGTTGAAGATCTAGCGGGAGTATACAATGAGCAGTTCTTC.

The sample holds one count of this clone. V is TRBV15 and J is TRBJ1-5; D is uncertain. V lost 0 bases and J 8 bases, leaving 11 bases between the germline ends. Germline CDR1 and CDR2: LNHNV and YYDKDF (reference sequence). The CDR3 has 14 amino acids. The CDR3 loop is CATSRDLGSEPQHF. The CDR3 DNA follows: TGTGCCACCAGCAGAGATTTAGGTAGTGAGCCCCAGCATTTT.

This clone appeared a few times. This rearrangement joins TRBV11-2 to TRBJ2-7, with TRBD2 as a possible D gene (5 bases). The CDR3 is 16 amino acids. Germline-derived CDR1 and CDR2 are SGHAT and FQNNGV. Trimming stripped 5 bases from V and 5 bases from J, with 22 bases between. The CDR3 loop is CASSLLESGPEDEQYF. DNA of the CDR3: TGTGCCAGCAGCCTCCTGGAGAGCGGACCCGAGGACGAGCAGTACTTC.

V and J are TRBV11-2 and TRBJ1-1, with 8 bases matching TRBD1. V was pared by 0 bases and J by 5 bases, with 11 bases of the junction left unmatched. The CDR3 is made up of 17 amino acids. Germline V gives CDR1 SGHAT, CDR2 FQNNGV. The CDR3 spells CASSLDLADRVGTEAFF. CDR3 DNA sequence: TGTGCCAGCAGCTTAGATTTGGCGGACAGGGTTGGAACTGAAGCTTTCTTT.

The chain's CDR3 is CASRRNQGDTQYF. For the CDR3, the DNA is TGTGCCAGCAGACGAAACCAGGGAGATACGCAGTATTTT. The chain carries TRBV6-5 and TRBJ2-3, with D maybe TRBD1 (5 bases). V lost 6 bases, J lost 5 bases, and 12 bases lay in between. The CDR3 is 13 amino acids. Germline V gene lookup returns CDR1 MNHEY and CDR2 SVGAGI.

The chain combines TRBV19 with TRBJ1-2; perhaps TRBD1 as D (5 bases). The V gene lost 4 bases and the J gene lost 8 bases, with 11 bases spanning the gap. There are 12 residues in the CDR3. Germline V gene lookup returns CDR1 LNHDA and CDR2 SQIVND (reference sequence). CDR3 nucleotide sequence: TGTGCCAGTAGTACGGGGGACCGGGGCTACACCTTC. The encoded protein is CASSTGDRGYTF.

This sequence joins TRBV7-9 and TRBJ1-1; D not certain. CDR3 length equals 14 residues. Germline V gene lookup returns CDR1 SEHNR and CDR2 FQNEAQ (reference sequence). With 1 base removed from V and 7 bases from J, the gap between germline ends came to 13 bases. In DNA form, the CDR3 reads TGTGCCAGCAGCTTAGATTACGGATACATTGAAGCTTTCTTT. It codes for CASSLDYGYIEAFF.

J is TRBJ2-7 and V is TRBV29-1, with 7 bases identical to TRBD2. Trimming at V came to 1 base and at J to 1 base, leaving 7 bases not matched to a gene. The CDR3 covers 15 residues. Germline assignment: CDR1 SQVTM and CDR2 ANQGSEA. The CDR3 spells CSVEGIGGRSYEQYF. DNA for the CDR3: TGCAGCGTTGAAGGTATCGGCGGGAGATCCTACGAGCAGTACTTC.

The rearrangement uses TRBV25-1 and TRBJ1-2; possible D gene TRBD1, 6 bases. Trimming took off 2 bases at V and 4 bases at J, with 14 bases between the two ends. Germline V gene lookup returns CDR1 MGHDK and CDR2 SYGVNS. The CDR3 has 15 amino acids. CDR3 nucleotides: TGTGCCAGCAGTGAAGAGTCGGGGGGGGCCTATGGCTACACCTTC. This encodes CASSEESGGAYGYTF.

The J gene is TRBJ2-2, the V gene TRBV6-5; TRBD2 matches at 9 bases. The CDR3 is 15 amino acids. The V segment lost 7 bases and the J segment 5 bases; nucleotides outside the gene matches: 8. Germline V gene lookup returns CDR1 MNHEY and CDR2 SVGAGI. The CDR3 loop is CASNTVAGVTGELFF. DNA of the CDR3: TGTGCCAGCAATACCGTAGCGGGAGTGACCGGGGAGCTGTTTTTT.

This clone was seen only a few times. The chain employs TRBV11-2 and TRBJ2-3, with 12 positions matching TRBD2. Germline lookup yields CDR1 SGHAT and CDR2 FQNNGV. Trimming at V came to 1 base and at J to 6 bases, leaving 8 bases not matched to a gene. CDR3 length equals 17 residues. The CDR3 DNA is TGTGCCAGCAGCTTAGTTGGGACTAGCGGGCCGCGGGATACGCAGTATTTT. Protein: CASSLVGTSGPRDTQYF.

The CDR3 protein is CASSLDTSNQPQHF. CDR3 nucleotide sequence: TGTGCCAGCAGCTTAGATACGAGCAATCAGCCCCAGCATTTT. This sequence joins TRBV7-9 and TRBJ1-5; no clear D gene. Looked up from germline, CDR1 is SEHNR and CDR2 is FQNEAQ (reference sequence). The CDR3 consists of 14 residues. Trimming cost V 1 base and J 1 base, with 5 bases left between them.

The gene calls are TRBV11-2 and TRBJ2-3; D is uncertain. V lost 8 bases and J lost 3, with 9 bases in between. Germline CDR1 and CDR2: SGHAT and FQNNGV. This CDR3 spans 12 amino acids. The CDR3, as DNA: TGTGCCAGCTCAGTCAGAACAGATACGCAGTATTTT. Its protein product is CASSVRTDTQYF.

This clone has a single count. CDR3 sequence: CAIMGGTEAFF. In nucleotides, the CDR3 is TGTGCCATCATGGGGGGCACTGAAGCTTTCTTT. The chain uses TRBV10-3 and TRBJ1-1, with D perhaps matching TRBD1 (5 bases). The CDR3 contains 11 residues. Germline V gene lookup returns CDR1 ENHRY and CDR2 SYGVKD. V was trimmed by 7 bases and J by 4 bases, leaving 7 bases between them.

This chain uses TRBV5-1 with TRBJ2-7; 14 bases line up with TRBD2. The CDR3 totals 15 residues. Trimming took 4 bases from V and 5 from J; bases not matched to a gene: 5. The germline V gene encodes CDR1 SGHRS and CDR2 YFSETQ. The CDR3 is CASSVGTSGSHEQYF. Here the CDR3 DNA reads TGCGCCAGCAGCGTAGGGACTAGCGGGAGCCACGAGCAGTACTTC.

This clone was seen more than once but under ten times. The chain links TRBV27 to TRBJ2-1, with unresolved D. CDR1 and CDR2 from the germline V gene are MNHEY and SMNVEV (reference sequence). V was clipped by 5 bases and J by 9 bases, with 8 bases between them. The CDR3 extends over 11 amino acids. The CDR3 protein is CASSTVREQFF. CDR3 bases: TGTGCCAGCAGTACCGTACGTGAGCAGTTCTTC.